Sequencing of this T cell receptor beta chain was carried out in a study of blood T cell repertoires in COVID-19. Study summary: Specimens from acute and convalescent COVID-19 originated in the United States, Italy and Spain.

Germline lookup yields CDR1 LGHNT and CDR2 FRNRAP. Trimming cost V 5 bases and J 0 bases, with 14 bases left between them. The CDR3 runs to 16 residues. In the authors' methods: Amplified reference gene primers provided the basis for estimating nucleated cell counts. Measured with immunoSEQ multiplex PCR; TCRdb has only the in-frame clones, and not every one. V and J calls and clone size are given by that table; D and trimming were obtained from the DNA. The sample carries roughly 80,000 clones, more than 75% recorded once. This TCR was sampled from a woman in her seventies with acute or convalescent COVID-19. Sequencing input: peripheral blood. This sequence joins TRBV12-5 and TRBJ2-1; tentative D call: TRBD2 (5 bases). This CDR3 reads CASGDWSGSSYNEQFF. The CDR3 DNA reads TGTGCTAGTGGTGACTGGAGTGGGAGCTCCTACAATGAGCAGTTCTTC.